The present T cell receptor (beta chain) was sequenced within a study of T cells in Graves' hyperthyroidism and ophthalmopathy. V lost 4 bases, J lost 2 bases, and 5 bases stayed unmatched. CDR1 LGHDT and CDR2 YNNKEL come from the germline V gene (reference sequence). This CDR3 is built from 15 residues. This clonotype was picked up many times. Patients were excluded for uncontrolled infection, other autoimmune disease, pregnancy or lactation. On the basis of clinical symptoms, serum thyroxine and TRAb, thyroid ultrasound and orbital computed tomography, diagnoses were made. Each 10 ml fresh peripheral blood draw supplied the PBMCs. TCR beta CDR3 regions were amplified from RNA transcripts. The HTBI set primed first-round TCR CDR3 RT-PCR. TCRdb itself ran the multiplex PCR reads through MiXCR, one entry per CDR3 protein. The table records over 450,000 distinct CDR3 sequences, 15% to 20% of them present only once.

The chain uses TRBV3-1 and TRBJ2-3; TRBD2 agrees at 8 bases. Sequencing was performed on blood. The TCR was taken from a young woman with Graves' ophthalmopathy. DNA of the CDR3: TGTGCCAGCAGCCCTATAGCGGGAACCACAGATACGCAGTATTTT. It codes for CASSPIAGTTDTQYF.